A selection of T cell receptor beta chains follows, all from one sample in a study of cytomegalovirus exposure and HLA in healthy donors. The method was immunoSEQ multiplex PCR; TCRdb's version includes in-frame clones alone and lacks a portion of them. The top ten clones hold about 2.1% of a sample with about 160,000 clones, just under 85% of them seen once. The sequencing input was PBMCs. These receptors were collected from a man under 40 in good health and CMV-seropositive. Both conserved end residues are part of each CDR3. The order of the fields is clone size, D gene, J gene, V gene, CDR3 DNA, CDR3 protein. D genes are given only for firm matches. For some rows the clone size is stated as once, few or many, or as a class when expanded; others skip it.

>few|TRBD1|TRBJ2-7|TRBV18
TGTGCCAGCTCACCAGGACAGGGAGGTGAGCAGTACTTC
CASSPGQGGEQYF
>NA|TRBD1|TRBJ1-1|TRBV10-3
TGTGCCATCAGCACCACGACAGGGAGGAACACTGAAGCTTTCTTT
CAISTTTGRNTEAFF
>NA|TRBD1|TRBJ1-1|TRBV20-1
TGCAGGCCGACAGGGGGCGTAAAAGCTTTCTTT
CRPTGGVKAFF
>NA|TRBD2|TRBJ2-5|TRBV19
TGTGCCAGTACAGGGAGCGGGGGGCACCTAGAGACCCAGTACTTC
CASTGSGGHLETQYF
>NA|NA|TRBJ1-2|TRBV4-3
TGCGCCAGCAGCCAAGATTCAGGGATGAATGGCTACACCTTC
CASSQDSGMNGYTF
>NA|TRBD1|TRBJ1-1|TRBV30
TGTGCCTGGAACCAGGGGGACACTGAAGCTTTCTTT
CAWNQGDTEAFF
>NA|NA|TRBJ1-2|TRBV25-1
TGTGCCAGCAGTGAATTAGGAGGGTTGGGAGGCTACACCTTC
CASSELGGLGGYTF
>NA|TRBD1|TRBJ1-1|TRBV5-4
TGCGCCAGCAGCCATTGGGGACAGGGGGATTTGAACACTGAAGCTTTCTTT
CASSHWGQGDLNTEAFF
>NA|TRBD1|TRBJ2-2|TRBV6-4
TGTGCCAGCAGTGACTCAGGGCAGGGGGAGACCGGGGAGCTGTTTTTT
CASSDSGQGETGELFF
>NA|TRBD2|TRBJ2-1|TRBV27
TGTGCCAGCACCATAGCGGGGGGTTACAATGAGCAGTTCTTC
CASTIAGGYNEQFF
>NA|NA|TRBJ2-5|TRBV11-2
TGTGCCAGCAGCTTAGCCGGGGGTGGGGAGACCCAGTACTTC
CASSLAGGGETQYF
>few|NA|TRBJ1-3|TRBV5-1
TGCGCCAGCAGCTTGGAACAGAGCTCTGGAAACACCATATATTTT
CASSLEQSSGNTIYF
>large|TRBD1|TRBJ2-7|TRBV29-1
TGCAGCGTTGAAATGCGACAGGGTACGGGATGGGGCGAGCAGTACTTC
CSVEMRQGTGWGEQYF
>NA|TRBD2|TRBJ2-3|TRBV7-2
TGTGCCAGCAAGACTAGCGGGGGATTCACAGATACGCAGTATTTT
CASKTSGGFTDTQYF
>NA|TRBD1|TRBJ1-2|TRBV6-6
TGTGCCAGCAGGGACACAGGGGGCCAGGATGGCTACACCTTC
CASRDTGGQDGYTF
>NA|TRBD1|TRBJ2-4|TRBV6-5
TGTGCCAGTACACAGGGGTGGGGCAAAAACATTCAGTACTTC
CASTQGWGKNIQYF
>NA|NA|TRBJ2-1|TRBV11-2
TGTGCCAGCAGCCCGCGGGGGCCTCACAATGAGCAGTTCTTC
CASSPRGPHNEQFF
>NA|NA|TRBJ1-3|TRBV7-2
TGTGCCAGCAGCTTAGCCCCGAGGAGCTCTGGAAACACCATATATTTT
CASSLAPRSSGNTIYF
>few|NA|TRBJ2-1|TRBV6-5
TGTGCCAGCAGTTACCCGGGACTGAGGCACAATGAGCAGTTCTTC
CASSYPGLRHNEQFF
>NA|NA|TRBJ1-1|TRBV19
TGTGCCAGTAGTATTTGGAGCACTGAAGCTTTCTTT
CASSIWSTEAFF
>NA|TRBD1|TRBJ2-5|TRBV5-1
TGCGCCAGCAGCCCACAGGGGTGGGAGACCCAGTACTTC
CASSPQGWETQYF
>NA|TRBD2|TRBJ2-3|TRBV6-5
TGTGCCAGCAGAGGGCTAGCGGGTGATACGCAGTATTTT
CASRGLAGDTQYF
>NA|TRBD1|TRBJ1-3|TRBV5-1
TGCGCCAGCAGCTTGGAAGGACAGGCCTCTGGAAACACCATATATTTT
CASSLEGQASGNTIYF
>NA|TRBD1|TRBJ1-5|TRBV2
TGTGCCAGCACCAGGGACAGTAGCAATCAGCCCCAGCATTTT
CASTRDSSNQPQHF
>NA|NA|TRBJ2-2|TRBV5-1
TGCGCCAGCAGCTTGTGGTCGGGACCCGCGGGGACCGGGGAGCTGTTTTTT
CASSLWSGPAGTGELFF
>NA|TRBD2|TRBJ2-1|TRBV19
TGTGCCAGTCCCCCCCCTAGCGGGGGGATCAATGAGCAGTTCTTC
CASPPPSGGINEQFF